This entry describes one T cell receptor (beta chain). What it binds is unknown. There are 12 residues in the CDR3. Between the trimmed V and J ends, which lost 4 bases and 5 bases, there was a span of 9 bases. The germline CDR1 and CDR2 sequences are ENHRY and SYGVKD. The data are from a study of a mutant IDH1 vaccine in newly diagnosed glioma. In the study overall: Patients were pretreated with radiotherapy, temozolomide, or both, mostly both.

The method was immunoSEQ multiplex PCR; TCRdb's version includes in-frame clones alone and lacks a portion of them. The table lists under 95,000 clones, roughly nine tenths of them singletons. The time point is: week 5, during vaccination. Alongside topical imiquimod, each dose of vaccine comprised 300 ug of mutant IDH1 20-mer peptide. The sample in question was PBMCs, obtained from a glioma patient whose treatment included an IDH1 peptide vaccine. This clonotype originated in a woman between 45 and 65 years old with glioma. The chain employs TRBV10-3 and TRBJ2-7; D may be TRBD2 (5 bases). CDR3 nucleotide sequence: TGTGCCATCAGTGGAGACGGGAACGAGCAGTACTTC. It yields the protein CAISGDGNEQYF.